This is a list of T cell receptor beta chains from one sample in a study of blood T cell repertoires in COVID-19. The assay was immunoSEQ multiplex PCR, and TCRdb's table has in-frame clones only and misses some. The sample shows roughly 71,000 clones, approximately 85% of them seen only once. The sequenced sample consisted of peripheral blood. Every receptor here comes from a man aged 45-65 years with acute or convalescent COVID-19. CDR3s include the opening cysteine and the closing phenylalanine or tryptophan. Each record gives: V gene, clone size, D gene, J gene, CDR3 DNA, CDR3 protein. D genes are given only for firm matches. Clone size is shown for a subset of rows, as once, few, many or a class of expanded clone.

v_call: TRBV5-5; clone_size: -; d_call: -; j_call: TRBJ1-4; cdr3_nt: TGTGCCAGCAGCTCCGCAGGCGGGACTGGGGGTGAAAAACTGTTTTTT; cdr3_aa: CASSSAGGTGGEKLFF
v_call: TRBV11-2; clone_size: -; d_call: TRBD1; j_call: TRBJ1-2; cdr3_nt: TGTGCCAGCAGCTTAGGGAACAGGGGCAATAACTATGGCTACACCTTC; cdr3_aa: CASSLGNRGNNYGYTF
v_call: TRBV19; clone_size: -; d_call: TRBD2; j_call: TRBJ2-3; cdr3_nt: TGTGCCAGTAGTGCCCGACTAGCGGGAGAGGCAGATACGCAGTATTTT; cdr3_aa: CASSARLAGEADTQYF
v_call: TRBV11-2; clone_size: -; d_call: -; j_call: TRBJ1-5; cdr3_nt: TGTGCCAGCAGCTTGAGCTTAGATCAGCCCCAGCATTTT; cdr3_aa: CASSLSLDQPQHF
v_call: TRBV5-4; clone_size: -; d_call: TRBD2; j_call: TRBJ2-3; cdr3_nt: TGTGCCAGCAGCAATAGACTAGCGGGGGGTCCAGATACGCAGTATTTT; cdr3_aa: CASSNRLAGGPDTQYF
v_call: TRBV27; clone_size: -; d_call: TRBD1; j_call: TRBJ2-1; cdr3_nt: TGTGCCAGCAACCACGACAGGGGCTCCTACAATGAGCAGTTCTTC; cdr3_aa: CASNHDRGSYNEQFF
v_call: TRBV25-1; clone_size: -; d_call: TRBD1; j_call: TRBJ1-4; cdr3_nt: TGTGCCAGCAGTGGCGACAGGGAAAGGGAAAAACTGTTTTTT; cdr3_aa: CASSGDREREKLFF
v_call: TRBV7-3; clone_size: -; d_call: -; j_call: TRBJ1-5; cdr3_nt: TGTGCCAGCAGCCCCACTCAGGGGTCCGCGGGCAATCAGCCCCAGCATTTT; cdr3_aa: CASSPTQGSAGNQPQHF
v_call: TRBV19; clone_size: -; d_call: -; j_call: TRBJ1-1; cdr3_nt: TGTGCCAGTAGTATCAGCGGTGTCACTGAAGCTTTCTTT; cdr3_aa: CASSISGVTEAFF
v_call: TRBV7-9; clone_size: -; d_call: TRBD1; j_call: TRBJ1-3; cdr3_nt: TGTGCCAGCAGCCCCTCAGGGGGGTCTGGAAACACCATATATTTT; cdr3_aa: CASSPSGGSGNTIYF
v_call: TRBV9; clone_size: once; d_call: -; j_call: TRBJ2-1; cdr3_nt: TGTGCCAGCAGCGTAGGAACTACCGACTACAATGAGCAGTTCTTC; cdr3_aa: CASSVGTTDYNEQFF
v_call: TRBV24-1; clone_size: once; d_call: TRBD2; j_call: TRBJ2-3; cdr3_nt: TGTGCCACCAGTGATTATAGCGGGGGGGCGACAGATACGCAGTATTTT; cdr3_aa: CATSDYSGGATDTQYF
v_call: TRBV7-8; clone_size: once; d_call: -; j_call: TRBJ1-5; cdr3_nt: TGTGCCAGCAGCCAAGGAGCTGGCAATCAGCCCCAGCATTTT; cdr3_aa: CASSQGAGNQPQHF
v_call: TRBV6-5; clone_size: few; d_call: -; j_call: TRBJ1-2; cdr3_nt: TGTGCCAGCAGTTCCCCGTCAGGCCCGGTGGATGGCTACACCTTC; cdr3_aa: CASSSPSGPVDGYTF
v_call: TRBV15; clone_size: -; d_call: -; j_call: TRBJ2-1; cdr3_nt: TGTGCCACCAGCAGAGATCTGGCTAGCCCAGAGCAGTTCTTC; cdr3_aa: CATSRDLASPEQFF
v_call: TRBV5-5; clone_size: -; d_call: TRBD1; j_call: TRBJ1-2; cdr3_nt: TGTGCCAGCAGCTTGGGTCTTACCGGGACAGGGGATGGCTACACCTTC; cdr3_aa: CASSLGLTGTGDGYTF
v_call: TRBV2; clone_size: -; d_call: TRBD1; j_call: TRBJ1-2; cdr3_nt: TGTGCCAGCAATTGGGACAGGAGAAACTATGGCTACACCTTC; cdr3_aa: CASNWDRRNYGYTF
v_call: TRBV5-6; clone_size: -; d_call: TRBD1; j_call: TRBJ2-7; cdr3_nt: TGTGCCAGCAGCTTAAGAGCCGGGACAGGGGGCAACGAGCAGTACTTC; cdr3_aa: CASSLRAGTGGNEQYF
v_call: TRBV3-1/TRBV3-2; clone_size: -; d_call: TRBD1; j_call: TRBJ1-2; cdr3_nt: TGTGCCAGCAGCCAAAGAGGGGGCGACGATTTTGGCTACACCTTC; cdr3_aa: CASSQRGGDDFGYTF
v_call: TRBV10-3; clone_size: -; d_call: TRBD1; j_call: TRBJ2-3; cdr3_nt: TGTGCCATCGTCTCGGACAGGTCCACAGATACGCAGTATTTT; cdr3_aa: CAIVSDRSTDTQYF